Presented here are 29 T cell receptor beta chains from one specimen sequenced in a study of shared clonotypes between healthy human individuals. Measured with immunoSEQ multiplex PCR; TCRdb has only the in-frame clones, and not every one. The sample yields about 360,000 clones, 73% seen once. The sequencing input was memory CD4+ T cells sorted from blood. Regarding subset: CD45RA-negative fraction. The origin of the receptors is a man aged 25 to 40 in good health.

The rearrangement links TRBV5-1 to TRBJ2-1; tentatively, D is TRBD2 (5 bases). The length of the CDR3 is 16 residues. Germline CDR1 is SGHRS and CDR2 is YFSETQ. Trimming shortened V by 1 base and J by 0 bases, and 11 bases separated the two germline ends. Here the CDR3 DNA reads TGCGCCAGCAGCTTGCAAGCGGATAGCTCCTACAATGAGCAGTTCTTC. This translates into CASSLQADSSYNEQFF. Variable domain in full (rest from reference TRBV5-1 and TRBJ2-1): KAGVTQTPRYLIKTRGQQVTLSCSPISGHRSVSWYQQTPGQGLQFLFEYFSETQRNKGNFPGRFSGRQFSNSRSEMNVSTLELGDSALYLCASSLQADSSYNEQFFGPGTRLTVL.

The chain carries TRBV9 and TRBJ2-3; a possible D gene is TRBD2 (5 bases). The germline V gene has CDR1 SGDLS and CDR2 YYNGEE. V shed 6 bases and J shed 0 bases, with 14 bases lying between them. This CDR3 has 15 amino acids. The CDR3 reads CASTARDFSTDTQYF. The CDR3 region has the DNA TGTGCCAGCACCGCACGGGATTTTAGCACAGATACGCAGTATTTT. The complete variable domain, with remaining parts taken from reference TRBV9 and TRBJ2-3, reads DSGVTQTPKHLITATGQRVTLRCSPRSGDLSVYWYQQSLDQGLQFLIQYYNGEERAKGNILERFSAQQFPDLHSELNLSSLELGDSALYFCASTARDFSTDTQYFGPGTRLTVL.

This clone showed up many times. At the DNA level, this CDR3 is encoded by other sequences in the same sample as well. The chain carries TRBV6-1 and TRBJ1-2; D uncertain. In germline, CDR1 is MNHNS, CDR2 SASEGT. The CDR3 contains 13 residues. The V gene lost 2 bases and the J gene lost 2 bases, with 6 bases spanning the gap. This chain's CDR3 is CASSERPNYGYTF. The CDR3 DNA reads TGTGCCAGCAGTGAACGACCGAACTATGGCTACACCTTC.

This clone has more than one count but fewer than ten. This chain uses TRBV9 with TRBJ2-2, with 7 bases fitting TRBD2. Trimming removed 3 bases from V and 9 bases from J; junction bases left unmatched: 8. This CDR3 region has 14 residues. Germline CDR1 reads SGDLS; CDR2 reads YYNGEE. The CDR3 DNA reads TGTGCCAGCAGCGCGACTAGCCCTAGTCGGGAGCTGTTTTTT. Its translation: CASSATSPSRELFF.

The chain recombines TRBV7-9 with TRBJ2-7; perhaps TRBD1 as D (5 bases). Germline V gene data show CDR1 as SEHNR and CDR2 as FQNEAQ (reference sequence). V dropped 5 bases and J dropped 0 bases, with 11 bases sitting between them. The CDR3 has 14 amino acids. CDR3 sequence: CASSKRTNSYEQYF. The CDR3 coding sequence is TGTGCCAGCAGCAAAAGGACAAACTCCTACGAGCAGTACTTC.

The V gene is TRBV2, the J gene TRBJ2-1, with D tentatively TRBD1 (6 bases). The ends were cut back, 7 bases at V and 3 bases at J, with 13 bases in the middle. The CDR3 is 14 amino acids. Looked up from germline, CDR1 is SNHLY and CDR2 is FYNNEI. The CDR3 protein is CASKEQGFYNEQFF. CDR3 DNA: TGTGCCAGCAAAGAACAGGGTTTCTACAATGAGCAGTTCTTC.

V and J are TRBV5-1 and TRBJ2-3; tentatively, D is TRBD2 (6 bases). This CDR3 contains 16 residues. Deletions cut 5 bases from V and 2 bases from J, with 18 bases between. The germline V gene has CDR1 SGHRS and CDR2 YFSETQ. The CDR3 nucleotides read TGCGCCAGCAGGCCCGGGACTCGCGGGTACACAGATACGCAGTATTTT. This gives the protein CASRPGTRGYTDTQYF. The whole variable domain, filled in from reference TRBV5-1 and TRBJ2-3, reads KAGVTQTPRYLIKTRGQQVTLSCSPISGHRSVSWYQQTPGQGLQFLFEYFSETQRNKGNFPGRFSGRQFSNSRSEMNVSTLELGDSALYLCASRPGTRGYTDTQYFGPGTRLTVL.

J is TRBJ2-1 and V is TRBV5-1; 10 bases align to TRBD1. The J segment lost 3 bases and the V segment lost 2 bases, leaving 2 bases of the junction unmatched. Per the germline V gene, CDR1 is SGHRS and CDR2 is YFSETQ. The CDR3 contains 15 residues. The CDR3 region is CASSFGQGGYNEQFF. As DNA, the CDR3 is TGCGCCAGCAGCTTCGGACAGGGGGGCTACAATGAGCAGTTCTTC.

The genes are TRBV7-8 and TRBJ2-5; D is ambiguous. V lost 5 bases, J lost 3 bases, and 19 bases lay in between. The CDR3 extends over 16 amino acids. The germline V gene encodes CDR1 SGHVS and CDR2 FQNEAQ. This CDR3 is CASSRRLLPVEETQYF. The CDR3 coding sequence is TGTGCCAGCAGCCGAAGACTGCTGCCTGTTGAAGAGACCCAGTACTTC.

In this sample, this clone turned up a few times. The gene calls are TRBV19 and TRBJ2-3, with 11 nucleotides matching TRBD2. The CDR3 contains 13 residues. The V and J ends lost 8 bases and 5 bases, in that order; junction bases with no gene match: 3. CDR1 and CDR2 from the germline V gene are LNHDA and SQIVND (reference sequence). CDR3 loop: CASLAGGRDTQYF. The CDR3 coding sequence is TGTGCCAGTTTAGCGGGAGGGCGAGATACGCAGTATTTT.

CDR3 protein: CASRPRRDRQYEQYF. CDR3 sequence (DNA): TGTGCCAGCAGACCTCGCCGGGACAGGCAATACGAGCAGTACTTC. The chain is built from TRBV6-5 and TRBJ2-7; 8 bases are a match to TRBD1. The germline gives CDR1 MNHEY, CDR2 SVGAGI. V shed 6 bases, J shed 4 bases, and the junction held 11 bases outside the gene matches. This CDR3 spans 15 amino acids.

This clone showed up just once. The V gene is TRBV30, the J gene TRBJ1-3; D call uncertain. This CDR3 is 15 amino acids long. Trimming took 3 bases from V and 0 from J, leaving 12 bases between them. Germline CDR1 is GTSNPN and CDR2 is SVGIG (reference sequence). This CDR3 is CAWSGRTFSGNTIYF. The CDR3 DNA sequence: TGTGCCTGGAGCGGCCGGACTTTCTCTGGAAACACCATATATTTT.

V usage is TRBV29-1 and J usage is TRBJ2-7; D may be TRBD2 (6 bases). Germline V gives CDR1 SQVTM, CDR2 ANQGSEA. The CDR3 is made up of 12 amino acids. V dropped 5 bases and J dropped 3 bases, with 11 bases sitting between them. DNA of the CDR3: TGCAGCGTTCGGGACTTTGACTACGAGCAGTACTTC. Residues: CSVRDFDYEQYF.

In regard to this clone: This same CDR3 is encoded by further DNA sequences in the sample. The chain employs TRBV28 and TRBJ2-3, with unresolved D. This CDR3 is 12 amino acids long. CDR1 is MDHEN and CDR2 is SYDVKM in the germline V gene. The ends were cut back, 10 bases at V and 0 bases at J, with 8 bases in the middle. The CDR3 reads CATSRSTDTQYF. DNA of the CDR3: TGTGCCACCTCCCGAAGCACAGATACGCAGTATTTT.

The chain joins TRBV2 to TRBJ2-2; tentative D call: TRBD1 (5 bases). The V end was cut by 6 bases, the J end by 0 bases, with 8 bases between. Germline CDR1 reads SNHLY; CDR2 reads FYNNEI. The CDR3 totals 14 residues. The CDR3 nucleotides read TGTGCCAGCAGGGGCAGGGCGAACACCGGGGAGCTGTTTTTT. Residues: CASRGRANTGELFF. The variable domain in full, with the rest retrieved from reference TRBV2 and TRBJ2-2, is EPEVTQTPSHQVTQMGQEVILRCVPISNHLYFYWYRQILGQKVEFLVSFYNNEISEKSEIFDDQFSVERPDGSNFTLKIRSTKLEDSAMYFCASRGRANTGELFFGEGSRLTVL.

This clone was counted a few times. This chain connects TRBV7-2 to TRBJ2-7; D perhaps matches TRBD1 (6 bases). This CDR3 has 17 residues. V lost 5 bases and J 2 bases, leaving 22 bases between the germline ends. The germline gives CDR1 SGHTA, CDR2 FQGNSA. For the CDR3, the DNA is TGTGCCAGCAGCAATAGGGGATCCGGGACACCTACCTACGAGCAGTACTTC. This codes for CASSNRGSGTPTYEQYF.

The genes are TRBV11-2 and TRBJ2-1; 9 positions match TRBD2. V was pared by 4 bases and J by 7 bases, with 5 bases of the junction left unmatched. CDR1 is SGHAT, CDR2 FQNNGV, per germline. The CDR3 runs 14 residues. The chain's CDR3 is CASSSTSGGNEQFF. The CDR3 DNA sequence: TGTGCCAGCAGCTCGACTAGCGGCGGGAATGAGCAGTTCTTC.

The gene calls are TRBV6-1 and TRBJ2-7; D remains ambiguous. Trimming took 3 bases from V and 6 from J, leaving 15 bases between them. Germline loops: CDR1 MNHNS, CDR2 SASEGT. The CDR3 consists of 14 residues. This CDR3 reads CASSDWLGVGEQYF. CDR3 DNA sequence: TGTGCCAGCAGTGATTGGCTAGGTGTAGGCGAGCAGTACTTC.

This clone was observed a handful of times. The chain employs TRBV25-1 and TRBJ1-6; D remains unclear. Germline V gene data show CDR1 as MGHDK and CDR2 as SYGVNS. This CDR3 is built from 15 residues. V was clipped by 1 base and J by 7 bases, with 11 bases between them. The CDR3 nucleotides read TGTGCCAGCAGTGAATCGGAGGGAAAGAATTCACCCCTCCACTTT. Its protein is CASSESEGKNSPLHF. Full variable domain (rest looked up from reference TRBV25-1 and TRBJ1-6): EADIYQTPRYLVIGTGKKITLECSQTMGHDKMYWYQQDPGMELHLIHYSYGVNSTEKGDLSSESTVSRIRTEHFPLTLESARPSHTSQYLCASSESEGKNSPLHFGNGTRLTVT.

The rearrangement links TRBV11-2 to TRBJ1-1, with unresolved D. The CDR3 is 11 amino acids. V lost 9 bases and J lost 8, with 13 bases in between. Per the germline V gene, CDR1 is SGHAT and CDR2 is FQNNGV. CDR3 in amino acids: CASSTSREAFF. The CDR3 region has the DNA TGTGCCAGTTCCACTAGCAGGGAAGCTTTCTTT.

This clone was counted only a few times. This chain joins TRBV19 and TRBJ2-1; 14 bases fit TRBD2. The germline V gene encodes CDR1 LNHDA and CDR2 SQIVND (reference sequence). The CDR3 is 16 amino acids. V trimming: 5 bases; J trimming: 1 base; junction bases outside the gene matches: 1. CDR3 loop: CASSRTSGGSYNEQFF. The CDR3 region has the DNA TGTGCCAGTAGTCGGACTAGCGGGGGGTCCTACAATGAGCAGTTCTTC.

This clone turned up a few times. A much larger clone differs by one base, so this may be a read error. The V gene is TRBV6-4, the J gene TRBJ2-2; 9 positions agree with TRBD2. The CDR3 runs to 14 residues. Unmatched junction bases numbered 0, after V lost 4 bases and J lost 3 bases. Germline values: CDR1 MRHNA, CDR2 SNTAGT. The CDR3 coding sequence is TGTGCCAGCAGTGGACTAGCGGACACCGGGGAGCTGTTTTTT. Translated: CASSGLADTGELFF.

CDR3 residues: CASSERAGDQPQHF. The CDR3 DNA is TGTGCCAGCAGTGAAAGAGCAGGGGATCAGCCCCAGCATTTT. The gene calls are TRBV2 and TRBJ1-5; tentative D call: TRBD1 (6 bases). The germline gives CDR1 SNHLY, CDR2 FYNNEI. This CDR3 is 14 amino acids long. The ends were cut back, 2 bases at V and 5 bases at J, with 10 bases in the middle.

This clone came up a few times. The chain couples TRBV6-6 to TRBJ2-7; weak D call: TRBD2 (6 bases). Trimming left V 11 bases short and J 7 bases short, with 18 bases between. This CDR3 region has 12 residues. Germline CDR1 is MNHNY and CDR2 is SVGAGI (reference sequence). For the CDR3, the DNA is TGTGCCGTAGGAGGGGAGACCTTTGAGCAGTACTTC. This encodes CAVGGETFEQYF.

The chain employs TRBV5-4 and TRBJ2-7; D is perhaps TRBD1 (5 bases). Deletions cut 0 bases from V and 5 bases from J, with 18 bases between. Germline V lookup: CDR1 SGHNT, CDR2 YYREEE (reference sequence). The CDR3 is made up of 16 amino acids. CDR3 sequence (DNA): TGTGCCAGCAGCTTGGCCGTGGCAGGGCGTCGCCACGAGCAGTACTTC. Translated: CASSLAVAGRRHEQYF.

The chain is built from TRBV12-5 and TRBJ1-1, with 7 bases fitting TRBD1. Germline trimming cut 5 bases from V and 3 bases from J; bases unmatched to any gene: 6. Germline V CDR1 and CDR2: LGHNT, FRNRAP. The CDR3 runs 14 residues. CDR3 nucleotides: TGTGCTAGTGGTGGGGGACAGCTAGACACTGAAGCTTTCTTT. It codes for CASGGGQLDTEAFF. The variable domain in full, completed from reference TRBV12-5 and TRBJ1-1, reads DARVTQTPRHKVTEMGQEVTMRCQPILGHNTVFWYRQTMMQGLELLAYFRNRAPLDDSGMPKDRFSAEMPDATLATLKIQPSEPRDSAVYFCASGGGQLDTEAFFGQGTRLTVV.

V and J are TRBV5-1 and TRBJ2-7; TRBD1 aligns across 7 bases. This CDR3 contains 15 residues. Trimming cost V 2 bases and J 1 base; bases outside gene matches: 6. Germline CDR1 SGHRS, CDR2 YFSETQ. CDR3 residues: CASSLGTDVSYEQYF. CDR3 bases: TGCGCCAGCAGCTTAGGGACAGATGTTTCCTACGAGCAGTACTTC.

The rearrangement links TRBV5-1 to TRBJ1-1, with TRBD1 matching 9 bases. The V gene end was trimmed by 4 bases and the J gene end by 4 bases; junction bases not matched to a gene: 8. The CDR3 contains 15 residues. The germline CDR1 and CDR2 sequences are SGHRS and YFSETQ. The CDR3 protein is CASSPGQGLGTEAFF. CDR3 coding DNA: TGCGCCAGCAGCCCGGGACAGGGTTTGGGCACTGAAGCTTTCTTT. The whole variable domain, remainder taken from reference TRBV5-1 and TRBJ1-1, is KAGVTQTPRYLIKTRGQQVTLSCSPISGHRSVSWYQQTPGQGLQFLFEYFSETQRNKGNFPGRFSGRQFSNSRSEMNVSTLELGDSALYLCASSPGQGLGTEAFFGQGTRLTVV.

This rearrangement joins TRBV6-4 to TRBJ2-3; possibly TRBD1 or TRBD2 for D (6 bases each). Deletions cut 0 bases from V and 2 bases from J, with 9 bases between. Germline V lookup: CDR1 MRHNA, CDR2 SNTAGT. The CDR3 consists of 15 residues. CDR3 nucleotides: TGTGCCAGCAGTGACTCTAGGGGGGCCACAGATACGCAGTATTTT. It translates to CASSDSRGATDTQYF.